This TCR beta chain is drawn from a study of Graves' ophthalmopathy and Graves' hyperthyroidism. Broader study findings: Blood also held most thyroid clonotypes expanded above 0.001 frequency. At just over 70% sensitivity and roughly 72% specificity, the model predicted progression of the ophthalmopathy.

RNA transcripts were the template, and TCR beta CDR3 regions were amplified from them. In the first round, RT-PCR was carried out with HTBI primers, and a multiplex PCR formed the second round. Using its own MiXCR run on the multiplex PCR reads, TCRdb lists one record per CDR3 protein. Of roughly 400,000 distinct CDR3 sequences listed, approximately 17% are singletons. At least ten counts were recorded for this clonotype. Its antigen is unknown. Trimming at V came to 3 bases and at J to 4 bases, leaving 3 bases not matched to a gene. Germline lookup yields CDR1 SGHTA and CDR2 FQGTGA. This CDR3 has 15 residues.

The chain has TRBV7-3 and TRBJ2-2; 9 nucleotides match TRBD1. Sequences were obtained from peripheral blood. This receptor was taken from an adult woman with stable Graves' hyperthyroidism. CDR3 bases: TGTGCCAGCAGCTTGACGGGACAGGGCACCGGGGAGCTGTTTTTT. Translation: CASSLTGQGTGELFF.